Listed below are T cell receptor beta chains from one sample, sequenced in a study of T cells after posttransplantation cyclophosphamide. Method: immunoSEQ multiplex PCR; TCRdb's copy keeps in-frame clones and lacks some. The sample consists of 11,000 or so clones, roughly 2% of them appearing once. Specimen: PBMCs, collected after allogeneic stem cell transplant with posttransplant cyclophosphamide. These receptors all stem from a male patient younger than 45 who received an allogeneic stem cell transplant from a related donor, was CMV-positive, and had no GVHD. T cells may partly derive from the graft donor. Each CDR3 is given without its conserved first and last residue. The D gene is left open where the match is weak. The size entry is marked missing in some rows and otherwise reads once, few, many or a size class.

d_call | j_call | clone_size | v_call | cdr3_aa
NA | TRBJ1-2 | few | TRBV7-9 | ASSRVTGGYT
TRBD1 | TRBJ1-1 | medium-sized | TRBV5-6 | ASSADRGRDTEAF
NA | TRBJ1-5 | medium-sized | TRBV18 | ASSPQGRGNQPQH
NA | TRBJ1-5 | few | TRBV5-1 | ASSLAEDQPQH
NA | TRBJ1-3 | few | TRBV11-2 | ASSLAAGKGNTIY
NA | TRBJ2-3 | medium-sized | TRBV5-1 | ASSLYTADTQY
NA | TRBJ2-4 | NA | TRBV7-8 | ASSPITKNIQY
NA | TRBJ2-7 | NA | TRBV7-2 | ASSLGGPSYEQY
TRBD1 | TRBJ2-7 | few | TRBV18 | ASSPKTGATGEQY
TRBD1 | TRBJ2-7 | NA | TRBV5-1 | ASSLRTGVSFADEQY
NA | TRBJ1-6 | NA | TRBV27 | ASSFGSESPLH
TRBD2 | TRBJ2-7 | few | TRBV5-6 | ASSFGAGGSYEQY
NA | TRBJ2-7 | NA | TRBV21-1 | ASSIAKTYEQY
NA | TRBJ2-1 | NA | TRBV18 | ASSPDTYNEQF
TRBD2 | TRBJ2-3 | NA | TRBV28 | ASSPDIGGSMDTQY
NA | TRBJ1-5 | NA | TRBV9 | ASSAGGQPQH
TRBD1 | TRBJ1-1 | NA | TRBV25-1 | ASSRGPGQGPLTEAF
TRBD1 | TRBJ2-5 | NA | TRBV28 | ASSLDRGNQETQY
TRBD2 | TRBJ2-5 | NA | TRBV29-1 | SVDLWEGLGETQY